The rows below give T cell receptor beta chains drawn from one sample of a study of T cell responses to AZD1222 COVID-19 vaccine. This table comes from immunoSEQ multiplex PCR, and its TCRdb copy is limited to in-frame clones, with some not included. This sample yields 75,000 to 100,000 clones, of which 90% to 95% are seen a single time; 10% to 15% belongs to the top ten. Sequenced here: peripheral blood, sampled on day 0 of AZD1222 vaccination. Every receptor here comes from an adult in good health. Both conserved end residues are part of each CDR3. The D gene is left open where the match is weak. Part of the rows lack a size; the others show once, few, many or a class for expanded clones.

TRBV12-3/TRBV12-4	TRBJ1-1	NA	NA	CASSPGYGEAFF	TGTGCCAGCAGCCCAGGGTATGGGGAAGCTTTCTTT
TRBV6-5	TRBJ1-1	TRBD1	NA	CASSWGRGRKSEAFF	TGTGCCAGCAGTTGGGGAAGGGGGCGCAAGTCTGAAGCTTTCTTT
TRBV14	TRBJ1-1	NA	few	CASSQNTEAFF	TGTGCCAGCAGCCAGAACACTGAAGCTTTCTTT
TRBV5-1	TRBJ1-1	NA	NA	CASSSTGAMNTEAFF	TGCGCCAGCAGCTCGACAGGAGCCATGAACACTGAAGCTTTCTTT
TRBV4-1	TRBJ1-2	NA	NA	CASSQDKGDDERHGYTF	TGCGCCAGCAGCCAAGATAAAGGGGACGACGAGCGCCATGGCTACACCTTC
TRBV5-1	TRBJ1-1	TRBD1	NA	CASSLGQGARESTEAFF	TGCGCCAGCAGCTTGGGACAGGGGGCTCGTGAGAGCACTGAAGCTTTCTTT
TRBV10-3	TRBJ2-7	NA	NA	CAISEESGSAPEQYF	TGTGCCATCAGTGAGGAATCGGGGAGTGCGCCCGAGCAGTACTTC
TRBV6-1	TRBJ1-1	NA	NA	CASSDQTGRGTEAFF	TGTGCCAGCAGTGACCAGACAGGCCGAGGGACTGAAGCTTTCTTT
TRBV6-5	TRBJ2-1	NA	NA	CASSYDFSVREQFF	TGTGCCAGCAGTTACGACTTTAGCGTGAGGGAGCAGTTCTTC
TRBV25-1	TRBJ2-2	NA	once	CASRQVGGELFF	TGTGCCAGCAGACAGGTTGGCGGGGAGCTGTTTTTT
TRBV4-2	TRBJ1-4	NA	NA	CASSQTRGRTTNEKLFF	TGTGCCAGCAGCCAAACCAGGGGCCGTACAACTAATGAAAAACTGTTTTTT
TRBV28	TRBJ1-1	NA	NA	CASSTGGYTEAFF	TGTGCCAGCAGTACCGGGGGTTACACTGAAGCTTTCTTT
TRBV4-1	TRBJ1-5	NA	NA	CASSQGFGQHNQPQHF	TGCGCCAGCAGCCAAGGTTTTGGACAGCACAATCAGCCCCAGCATTTT
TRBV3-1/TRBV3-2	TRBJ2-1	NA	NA	CASSREGTPSPEQFF	TGTGCCAGCAGCCGTGAGGGGACACCTTCTCCCGAGCAGTTCTTC
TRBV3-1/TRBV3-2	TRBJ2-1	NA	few	CASSQVTAGFNEQFF	TGTGCCAGCAGCCAAGTAACTGCAGGGTTCAATGAGCAGTTCTTC
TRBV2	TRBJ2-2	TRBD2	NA	CASSETASGNTGELFF	TGTGCCAGCAGTGAAACGGCTAGCGGAAACACCGGGGAGCTGTTTTTT
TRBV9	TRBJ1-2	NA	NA	CASSVAPDTVNYGYTF	TGTGCCAGCAGCGTAGCACCAGATACAGTTAACTATGGCTACACCTTC
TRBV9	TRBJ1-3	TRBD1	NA	CASSPTGTEIGNTIYF	TGTGCCAGCAGCCCTACAGGGACAGAAATTGGAAACACCATATATTTT
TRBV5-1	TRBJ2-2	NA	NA	CASSLAQGGPYGELFF	TGCGCCAGCAGCTTGGCCCAGGGGGGCCCTTACGGGGAGCTGTTTTTT
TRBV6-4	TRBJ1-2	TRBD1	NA	CASRRDREGGYTF	TGTGCCAGCAGGAGGGACAGGGAAGGTGGCTACACCTTC
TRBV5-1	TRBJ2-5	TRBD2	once	CASSAGVRETQYF	TGCGCCAGCAGCGCGGGAGTCAGGGAGACCCAGTACTTC
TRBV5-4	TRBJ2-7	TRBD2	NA	CAHAGDSYEQYF	TGTGCCCACGCGGGGGACTCCTACGAGCAGTACTTC
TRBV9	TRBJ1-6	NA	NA	CASSAGGVYNSPLHF	TGTGCCAGCAGCGCCGGGGGCGTCTATAATTCACCCCTCCACTTT
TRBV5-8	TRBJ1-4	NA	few	CASSQRAGVNEKLFF	TGTGCCAGCAGCCAGCGGGCAGGGGTGAATGAAAAACTGTTTTTT
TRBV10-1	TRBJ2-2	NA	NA	CASSDRLAGELFF	TGCGCCAGCAGTGACAGGTTGGCCGGGGAGCTGTTTTTT
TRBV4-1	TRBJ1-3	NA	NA	CASSHPPRSGNTIYF	TGCGCCAGCAGCCATCCCCCGCGGTCTGGAAACACCATATATTTT
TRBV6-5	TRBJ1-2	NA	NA	CASKIRGGYGYTF	TGTGCCAGCAAGATAAGGGGAGGGTATGGCTACACCTTC
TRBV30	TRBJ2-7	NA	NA	CAWSRTRGRDEQYF	TGTGCCTGGAGTCGGACAAGGGGTCGGGACGAGCAGTACTTC
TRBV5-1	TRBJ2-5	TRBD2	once	CASSLAGLGRETQYF	TGCGCCAGCAGCTTGGCCGGACTAGGCAGGGAGACCCAGTACTTC
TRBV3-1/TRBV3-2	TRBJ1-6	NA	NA	CASSQSRNYNSPLHF	TGTGCCAGCAGCCAAAGTCGGAACTATAATTCACCCCTCCACTTT
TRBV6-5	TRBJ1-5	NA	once	CASSMNQPQHF	TGTGCCAGCAGCATGAATCAGCCCCAGCATTTT
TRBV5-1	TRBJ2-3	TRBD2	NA	CASSEGLAGGTDTQYF	TGCGCCAGCAGCGAAGGACTAGCGGGGGGCACAGATACGCAGTATTTT
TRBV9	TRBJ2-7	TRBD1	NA	CASSVSTGASSYEQYF	TGTGCCAGCAGCGTCAGCACAGGGGCCAGCTCCTACGAGCAGTACTTC
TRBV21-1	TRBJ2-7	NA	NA	CASSKEVTGSSYEQYF	TGTGCCAGCAGCAAGGAAGTGACGGGGAGCTCCTACGAGCAGTACTTC
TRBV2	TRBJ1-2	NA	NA	CASFGRGYGYTF	TGTGCCAGCTTTGGCAGGGGTTATGGCTACACCTTC
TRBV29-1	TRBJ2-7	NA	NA	CSASGTGASYEQYF	TGCAGCGCTAGCGGGACAGGGGCCTCCTACGAGCAGTACTTC
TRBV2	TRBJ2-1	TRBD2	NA	CASRRRLASGSNEQFF	TGTGCCAGCAGACGAAGGTTGGCTAGCGGGAGCAATGAGCAGTTCTTC
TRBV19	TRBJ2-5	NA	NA	CASSIFAYQETQYF	TGTGCCAGTAGTATTTTTGCATACCAAGAGACCCAGTACTTC
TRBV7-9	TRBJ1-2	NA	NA	CASSLVAEDAYYGYTF	TGTGCCAGCAGCTTAGTGGCAGAGGATGCTTACTATGGCTACACCTTC
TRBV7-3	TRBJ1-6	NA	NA	CASSRRDNSPLHF	TGTGCCAGCAGCCGACGGGATAATTCACCCCTCCACTTT
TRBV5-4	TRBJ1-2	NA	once	CASSLRAGAGYGYTF	TGTGCCAGCAGCTTGAGGGCAGGGGCAGGCTATGGCTACACCTTC
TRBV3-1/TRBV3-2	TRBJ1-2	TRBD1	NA	CASSRAGQGAANYGYTF	TGTGCCAGCAGCCGGGCAGGACAGGGGGCAGCCAACTATGGCTACACCTTC
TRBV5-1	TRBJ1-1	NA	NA	CASSLALQGNTEAFF	TGCGCCAGCAGCTTGGCCCTACAGGGAAACACTGAAGCTTTCTTT
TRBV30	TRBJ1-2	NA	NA	CAWSDGVFYGYTF	TGTGCCTGGAGTGACGGGGTCTTCTATGGCTACACCTTC
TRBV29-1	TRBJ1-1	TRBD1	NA	CSVARGGHTEAFF	TGCAGCGTAGCCAGGGGGGGGCACACTGAAGCTTTCTTT
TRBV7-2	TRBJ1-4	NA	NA	CASSLGGREGLFF	TGTGCCAGCAGCTTAGGGGGAAGGGAAGGGCTGTTTTTT
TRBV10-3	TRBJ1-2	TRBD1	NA	CANRGQGNYGYTF	TGTGCCAACAGAGGACAGGGGAACTATGGCTACACCTTC
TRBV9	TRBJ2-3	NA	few	CASSARGDRTDTQYF	TGTGCCAGCAGCGCCAGGGGGGATCGCACAGATACGCAGTATTTT